This TCR beta chain was captured in a study of cytomegalovirus exposure and HLA in healthy donors. Findings of the study overall: Most TCR sequences were seen very rarely across donors, but some public TCRs occurred in many. Listed as cytomegalovirus-associated were 150 or so TCR beta chains. High sensitivity and specificity were reportedly achieved when the classifier diagnosed cytomegalovirus status.

TCRdb's table, derived via immunoSEQ multiplex PCR, lists solely in-frame clones and lacks some. This table has about 160,000 clones, over 80% appearing once. Unmatched junction bases numbered 11, after V lost 5 bases and J lost 2 bases. Germline V gives CDR1 SEHNR, CDR2 FQNEAQ (reference sequence). There are 16 residues in the CDR3. A remark on this clone: Its target is unknown.

The TCR originated in a man aged 25-40 years in good health and CMV-seropositive. Source material: PBMCs. J is TRBJ2-7 and V is TRBV7-9; TRBD2 aligns across 8 bases. The CDR3 DNA reads as TGTGCCAGCAGCCCAAGCGGGGGTGGCGCAGCCTACGAGCAGTACTTC. This codes for CASSPSGGGAAYEQYF.